This T cell receptor beta chain was documented in a study of blood T cells in healthy people across ages. Using a J-beta primer mix together with a sample-barcoded 5' primer, a second PCR was run for about 6 to 11 cycles. Using its own MiXCR run on the 5' RACE reads, TCRdb lists one record per CDR3 protein. The repertoire holds fewer than 800,000 distinct CDR3 sequences, with about 30% as singletons. The V segment lost 5 bases and the J segment 6 bases; nucleotides outside the gene matches: 16. The CDR3 runs to 17 residues. Germline loops: CDR1 MNHNS, CDR2 SASEGT. Ten or more counts support this clonotype. Its antigen is unidentified. The study, taken as a whole, reports: Age advanced and TCR beta diversity per million T cells fell, roughly linearly.

The sample providers were healthy Caucasian people from Russia, aged about 6 to 90. This chain links TRBV6-1 with TRBJ1-2, with 9 bases fitting TRBD1. The sample consisted of blood. The source is a woman of 80 years or more in good health. The CDR3 is CASSRHVPGQGGNGYTF. CDR3 sequence (DNA): TGTGCCAGCAGTCGCCATGTTCCGGGACAGGGAGGGAATGGCTACACCTTC.